This T cell receptor (beta chain) was identified in a study of OX40 agonist ivuxolimab in advanced cancers. Study-level information: An agonistic anti-OX40 (CD134) antibody, ivuxolimab, was used to treat the patients. The dose-escalation cohort was roughly 84% male, with a mean age of around 60 years, ranging roughly 23 to 79.

Trimming cost V 0 bases and J 8 bases; bases outside gene matches: 6. Looked up from germline, CDR1 is SGDLS and CDR2 is YYNGEE. This CDR3 comprises 15 residues. The repertoire was sequenced with immunoSEQ multiplex PCR; TCRdb's copy has only in-frame clones and lacks some. Among tens of thousands of clones listed, 75% to 90% were seen once. Notes on the study in general: At 0.1 to 3.0 mg/kg and by week 6, CD4+ and CD8+ T cells in the blood had expanded clonally. The average count of expanded clones was higher among CD8+ T cells than among CD4+.

On this clone itself: Its antigen is as yet unknown.

The sequence came from an adult with an advanced solid tumor such as melanoma, head and neck, liver or kidney cancer. Specimen: CD4+ or CD8+ T cells sorted from blood, collected in a trial of the OX40 agonist ivuxolimab. J is TRBJ2-1 and V is TRBV9; 9 bases map to TRBD2. The CDR3 protein is CASSVGASGDHEQFF. The CDR3 DNA reads as TGTGCCAGCAGCGTAGGGGCTAGCGGGGATCATGAGCAGTTCTTC.